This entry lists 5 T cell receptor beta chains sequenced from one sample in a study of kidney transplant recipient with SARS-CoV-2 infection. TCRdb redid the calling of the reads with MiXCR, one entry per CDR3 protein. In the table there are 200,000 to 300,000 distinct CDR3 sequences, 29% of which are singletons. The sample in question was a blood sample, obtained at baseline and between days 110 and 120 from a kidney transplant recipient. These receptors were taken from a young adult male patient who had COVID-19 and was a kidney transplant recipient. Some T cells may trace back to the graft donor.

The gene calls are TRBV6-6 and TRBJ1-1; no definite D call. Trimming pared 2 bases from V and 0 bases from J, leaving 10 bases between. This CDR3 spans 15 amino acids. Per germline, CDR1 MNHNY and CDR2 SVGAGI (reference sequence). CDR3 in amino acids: CASSYDGGLNTEAFF. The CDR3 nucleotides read TGTGCCAGCAGTTACGATGGAGGGTTGAACACTGAAGCTTTCTTT.

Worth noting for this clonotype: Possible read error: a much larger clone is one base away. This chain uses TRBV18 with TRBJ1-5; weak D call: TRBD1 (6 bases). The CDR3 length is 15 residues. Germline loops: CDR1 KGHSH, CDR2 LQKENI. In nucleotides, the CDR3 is TGTGTCAGCTCACTGGAACAGGGTAGCAATCAGCCCCAGCATTTT. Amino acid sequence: CVSSLEQGSNQPQHF.

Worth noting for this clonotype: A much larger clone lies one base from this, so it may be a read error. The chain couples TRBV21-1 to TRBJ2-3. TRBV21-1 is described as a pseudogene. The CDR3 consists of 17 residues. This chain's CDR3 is CASRGHLAAVMQDTQYF. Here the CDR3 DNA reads TGTGCCAGCAGAGGTCATTTAGCTGCAGTCATGCAAGATACGCAGTATTTT.

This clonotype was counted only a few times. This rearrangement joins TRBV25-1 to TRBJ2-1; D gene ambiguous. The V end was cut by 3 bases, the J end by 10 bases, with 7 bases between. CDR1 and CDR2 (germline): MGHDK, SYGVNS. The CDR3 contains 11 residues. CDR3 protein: CASSDRIEQFF. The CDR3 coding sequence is TGTGCCAGCAGTGATAGAATAGAGCAGTTCTTC.

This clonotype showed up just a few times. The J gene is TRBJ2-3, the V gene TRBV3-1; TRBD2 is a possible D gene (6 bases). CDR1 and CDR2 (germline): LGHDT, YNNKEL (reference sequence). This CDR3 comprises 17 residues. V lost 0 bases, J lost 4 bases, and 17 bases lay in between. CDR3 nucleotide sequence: TGTGCCAGCAGCCAAGACAGAAGGACGGAGGGATCAGATACGCAGTATTTT. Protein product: CASSQDRRTEGSDTQYF.